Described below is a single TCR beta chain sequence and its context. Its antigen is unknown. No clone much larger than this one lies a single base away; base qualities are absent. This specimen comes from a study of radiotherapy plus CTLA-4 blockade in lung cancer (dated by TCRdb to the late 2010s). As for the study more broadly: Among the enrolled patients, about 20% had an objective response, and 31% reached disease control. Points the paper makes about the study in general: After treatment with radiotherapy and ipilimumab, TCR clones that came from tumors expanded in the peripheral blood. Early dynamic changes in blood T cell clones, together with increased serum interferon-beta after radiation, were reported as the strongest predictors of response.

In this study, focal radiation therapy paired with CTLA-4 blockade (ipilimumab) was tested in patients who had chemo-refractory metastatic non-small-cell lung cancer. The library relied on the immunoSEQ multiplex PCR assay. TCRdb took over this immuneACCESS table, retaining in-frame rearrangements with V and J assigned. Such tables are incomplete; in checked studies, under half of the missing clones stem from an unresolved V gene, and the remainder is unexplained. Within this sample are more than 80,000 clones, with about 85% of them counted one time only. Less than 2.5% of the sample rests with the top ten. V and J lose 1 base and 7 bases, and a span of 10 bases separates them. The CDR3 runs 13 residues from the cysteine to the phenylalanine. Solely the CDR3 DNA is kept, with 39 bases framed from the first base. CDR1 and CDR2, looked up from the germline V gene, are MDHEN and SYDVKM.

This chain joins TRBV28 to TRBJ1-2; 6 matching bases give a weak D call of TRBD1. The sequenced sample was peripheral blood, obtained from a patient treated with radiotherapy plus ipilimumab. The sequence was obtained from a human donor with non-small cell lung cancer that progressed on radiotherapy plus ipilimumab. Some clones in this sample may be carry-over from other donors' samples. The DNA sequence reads TGTGCCAGCAGTTTATACAGGGAGGGTGGCTACACCTTC. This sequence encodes CASSLYREGGYTF.